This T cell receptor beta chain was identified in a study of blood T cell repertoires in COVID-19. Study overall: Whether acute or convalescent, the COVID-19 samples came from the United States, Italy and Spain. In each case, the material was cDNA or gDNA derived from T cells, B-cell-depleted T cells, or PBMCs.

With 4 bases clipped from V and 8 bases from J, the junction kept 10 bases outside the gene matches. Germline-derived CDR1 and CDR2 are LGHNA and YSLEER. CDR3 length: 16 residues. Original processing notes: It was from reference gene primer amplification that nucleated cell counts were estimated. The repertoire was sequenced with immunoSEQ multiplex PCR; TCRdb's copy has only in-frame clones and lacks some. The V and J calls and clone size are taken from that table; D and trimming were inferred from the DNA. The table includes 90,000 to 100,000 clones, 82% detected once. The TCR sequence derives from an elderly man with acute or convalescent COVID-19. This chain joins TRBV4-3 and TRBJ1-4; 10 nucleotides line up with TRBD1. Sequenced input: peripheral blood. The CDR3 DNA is TGCGCCAGCAGCCTTTCCTCCGGGACAGGGGCCGAAAAACTGTTTTTT. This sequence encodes CASSLSSGTGAEKLFF.